The rows below give T cell receptor beta chains drawn from one sample of a study of T-cell reconstitution after alpha-beta-depleted transplantation in children. MiXCR was run by TCRdb on the PCR reads, yielding one entry per CDR3 protein. Here the sample spans 150,000 to 250,000 distinct CDR3 sequences, less than 15% being singletons. Source: PBMCs from the stem cell graft donor, taken from the stem cell graft. The source of these receptors is a human donor who donated a stem cell graft to a child with acute lymphoblastic leukemia. Each CDR3 is given with its conserved first and last residue. Fields, in order: clone size, J gene, D gene, V gene, CDR3 DNA, CDR3 protein. The D gene is left open where the match is weak. The listing skips clone size in some rows; elsewhere it reads once, few, many or a size class.

clone size: many
J gene: TRBJ2-1
D gene: -
V gene: TRBV10-3
CDR3 DNA: TGTGCCATCAGTGACCCCCGGATCTACAATGAGCAGTTCTTC
CDR3 protein: CAISDPRIYNEQFF

clone size: -
J gene: TRBJ2-7
D gene: TRBD2
V gene: TRBV5-1
CDR3 DNA: TGCGCCAGCAGCCTTCCCGGGACTAGCGGGACCTACGAGCAGTACTTC
CDR3 protein: CASSLPGTSGTYEQYF

clone size: many
J gene: TRBJ2-3
D gene: -
V gene: TRBV7-2
CDR3 DNA: TGTGCCAGCAGCCCGGTCGATAGCACAGATACGCAGTATTTT
CDR3 protein: CASSPVDSTDTQYF

clone size: -
J gene: TRBJ2-1
D gene: -
V gene: TRBV24-1
CDR3 DNA: TGTGCCACCAGTGATTTGAAGGGTTCGAGCAATGAGCAGTTCTTC
CDR3 protein: CATSDLKGSSNEQFF

clone size: many
J gene: TRBJ2-7
D gene: -
V gene: TRBV20-1
CDR3 DNA: TGCAGTGCTAGAGTCCAACCGGACAATAAAGGCTACGAGCAGTACTTC
CDR3 protein: CSARVQPDNKGYEQYF

clone size: few
J gene: TRBJ2-5
D gene: -
V gene: TRBV7-2
CDR3 DNA: TGTGCCAGCAGCTCGGCGGCTAGCGTGTACCAAGAGACCCAGTACTTC
CDR3 protein: CASSSAASVYQETQYF

clone size: few
J gene: TRBJ2-2
D gene: -
V gene: TRBV5-1
CDR3 DNA: TGCGCCAGCAGCGTGGACGCGAACACCGGGGAGCTGTTTTTT
CDR3 protein: CASSVDANTGELFF

clone size: many
J gene: TRBJ2-1
D gene: -
V gene: TRBV29-1
CDR3 DNA: TGCAGCGTTGTTAAACGGGAAGAGCGGTTCTTC
CDR3 protein: CSVVKREERFF

clone size: many
J gene: TRBJ2-1
D gene: -
V gene: TRBV20-1
CDR3 DNA: TGCAGTGCTAGAGATCAGCGGGTCTCCTACAATGAGCAGTTCTTC
CDR3 protein: CSARDQRVSYNEQFF

clone size: -
J gene: TRBJ2-1
D gene: -
V gene: TRBV11-1
CDR3 DNA: TGTGCCAGCAGCGGGAGGAGCTCCTACAATGAGCAGTTCTTC
CDR3 protein: CASSGRSSYNEQFF

clone size: many
J gene: TRBJ2-1
D gene: -
V gene: TRBV20-1
CDR3 DNA: TGCAGAGGAGACCAGGGGATTAATCAGTTCTTC
CDR3 protein: CRGDQGINQFF

clone size: many
J gene: TRBJ2-7
D gene: -
V gene: TRBV29-1
CDR3 DNA: TGCAGCGTTCGGACGAACTACGAGCAGTACTTC
CDR3 protein: CSVRTNYEQYF

clone size: once
J gene: TRBJ2-3
D gene: TRBD2
V gene: TRBV7-2
CDR3 DNA: TGTGCCAGCAGCGTCAGACTAGCGGGAGGCACAGATACGCAGTATTTT
CDR3 protein: CASSVRLAGGTDTQYF

clone size: many
J gene: TRBJ1-2
D gene: -
V gene: TRBV4-1
CDR3 DNA: TGCGCCAGCAGCCAAGATCGCAGGGCGACTGGCTACACCTTC
CDR3 protein: CASSQDRRATGYTF

clone size: -
J gene: TRBJ2-3
D gene: -
V gene: TRBV6-4
CDR3 DNA: TGTGCCAGCAGTGAAAGGGGCGAAAGCACAGATACGCAGTATTTT
CDR3 protein: CASSERGESTDTQYF

clone size: -
J gene: TRBJ2-7
D gene: TRBD2
V gene: TRBV4-2
CDR3 DNA: TGTGCCAGCAGCCAAAGTTTGACTAGCGAAAGCTACGAGCAGTACTTC
CDR3 protein: CASSQSLTSESYEQYF

clone size: many
J gene: TRBJ1-1
D gene: -
V gene: TRBV20-1
CDR3 DNA: TGCAGTGCTAGCCCTGGGGGCAACACTGAAGCTTTCTTT
CDR3 protein: CSASPGGNTEAFF

clone size: -
J gene: TRBJ2-5
D gene: TRBD2
V gene: TRBV19
CDR3 DNA: TGTGCCAGTAGTCCCCGGGGACTAGCGGGAAGCTTGTACCAAGAGACCCAGTACTTC
CDR3 protein: CASSPRGLAGSLYQETQYF

clone size: many
J gene: TRBJ1-2
D gene: -
V gene: TRBV5-5
CDR3 DNA: TGTGCCAGCAGCTTATTGGACACCCCGAACTATGGCTACACCTTC
CDR3 protein: CASSLLDTPNYGYTF

clone size: few
J gene: TRBJ2-3
D gene: TRBD2
V gene: TRBV5-1
CDR3 DNA: TGCGCCAGCAGCTTATGGACTAGCGGGATTGATACGCAGTATTTT
CDR3 protein: CASSLWTSGIDTQYF

clone size: -
J gene: TRBJ2-1
D gene: -
V gene: TRBV12-3/TRBV12-4
CDR3 DNA: TGTGCCAGCAGTTCAGCACCAAGCTCCTACAATGAGCAGTTCTTC
CDR3 protein: CASSSAPSSYNEQFF

clone size: many
J gene: TRBJ1-1
D gene: -
V gene: TRBV5-1
CDR3 DNA: TGCGCCAGCAGCTATTATGGGTCTCGGACTGAAGCTTTCTTT
CDR3 protein: CASSYYGSRTEAFF